This T cell receptor (beta chain) derives from a study of cytomegalovirus exposure and HLA in healthy donors. With 60 Vbeta and 13 Jbeta primers, the PCR was carried out. Authors' methods: Later, an analysis found about 80 million unique TCR beta chains, and 8.5 million to 14 million of these were shared. Profiling relied on immunoSEQ multiplex PCR, and the TCRdb table lists in-frame clones only, not all of them. That table is the source of V, J and clone size, and D and trimming were worked out from the DNA. The repertoire includes 100,000 to 150,000 clones, roughly 80% of them detected once, and 3% to 4% sits in the top ten. With regard to this clone: Its antigen is not identified.

V lost 0 bases, J lost 7 bases, and 9 bases lay in between. CDR1 is SGHVS, CDR2 FNYEAQ, per germline. The CDR3 extends over 14 amino acids. Whole-study results and caveats: Immune exposure was documented only through CMV serostatus. The investigators catalogued 150 to 200 TCR beta chains as cytomegalovirus-associated.

The sample taken for sequencing was PBMCs. The TCR comes from a woman aged 50 to 60 in good health and CMV-seronegative. The chain has TRBV7-6 and TRBJ2-2; the D gene is possibly TRBD2 (6 bases). The CDR3 DNA sequence: TGTGCCAGCAGCTTAGCGCGGGGTAACGGGGAGCTGTTTTTT. Translation gives CASSLARGNGELFF.